This section outlines one T cell receptor (beta chain) sequence together with its context. Per the authors' pipeline: Estimated nucleated cell counts came from reference gene primer amplification. TCRdb's table, derived via immunoSEQ multiplex PCR, lists solely in-frame clones and lacks some. That table is the source of V, J and clone size, and D and trimming were worked out from the DNA. This table has approximately 260,000 clones, nearly 85% appearing once. This entry is derived from a study of blood T cell repertoires in COVID-19. About the study: Both acute and convalescent COVID-19 samples were obtained from the United States, Italy and Spain. T cells, B-cell-depleted T cells, or PBMCs supplied cDNA or gDNA.

The V and J ends lost 1 base and 0 bases, in that order; junction bases with no gene match: 1. Germline V gene lookup returns CDR1 SGHKS and CDR2 YYEKEE (reference sequence). The CDR3 contains 15 residues. The sample consisted of peripheral blood. The chain combines TRBV5-5 with TRBJ2-1; 7 bases agree with TRBD2. The TCR sequence derives from a human donor in a cohort sampled during active COVID-19. The CDR3 DNA follows: TGTGCCAGCAGCTTGAGCGGGGCCTCCTACAATGAGCAGTTCTTC. This translates into CASSLSGASYNEQFF.